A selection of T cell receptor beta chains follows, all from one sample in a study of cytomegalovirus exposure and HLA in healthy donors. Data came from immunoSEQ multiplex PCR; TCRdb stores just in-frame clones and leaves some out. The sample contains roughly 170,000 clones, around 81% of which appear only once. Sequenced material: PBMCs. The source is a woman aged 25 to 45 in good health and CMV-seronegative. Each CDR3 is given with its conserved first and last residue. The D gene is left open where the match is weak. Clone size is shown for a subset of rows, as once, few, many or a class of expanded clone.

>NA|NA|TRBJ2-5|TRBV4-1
CASSQWLAETQYF
TGCGCCAGCAGCCAGTGGCTAGCGGAGACCCAGTACTTC
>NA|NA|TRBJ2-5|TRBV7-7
CASSPGFQETQYF
TGTGCTAGCAGCCCGGGATTCCAAGAGACCCAGTACTTC
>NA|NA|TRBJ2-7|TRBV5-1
CASRGWSPYEQYF
TGCGCCAGCCGGGGTTGGTCTCCCTACGAGCAGTACTTC
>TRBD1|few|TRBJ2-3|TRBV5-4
CASSLVDRGDTQYF
TGTGCCAGCAGCCTCGTGGACAGGGGAGATACGCAGTATTTT
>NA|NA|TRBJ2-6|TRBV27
CASRKYSGANGLTF
TGTGCCAGCAGGAAGTACTCTGGGGCCAACGGCCTGACTTTC
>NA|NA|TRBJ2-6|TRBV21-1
CASSKTGRRLGSGANGLTF
TGTGCCAGCAGCAAAACGGGTAGGAGACTGGGCTCTGGGGCCAACGGCCTGACTTTC
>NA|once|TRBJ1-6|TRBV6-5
CASSLYNSPLHF
TGTGCCAGCAGTCTTTATAATTCACCCCTCCACTTT
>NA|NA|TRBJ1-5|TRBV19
CASSERRGGNQPQHF
TGTGCCAGTAGCGAACGGAGGGGGGGTAATCAGCCCCAGCATTTT
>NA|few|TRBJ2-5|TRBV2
CASSVTGGETQYF
TGTGCCAGCAGTGTGACAGGAGGAGAGACCCAGTACTTC
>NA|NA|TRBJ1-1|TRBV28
CASSTVAGQLNTEAFF
TGTGCCAGCAGTACCGTGGCAGGGCAATTAAACACTGAAGCTTTCTTT
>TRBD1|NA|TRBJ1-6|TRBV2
CASSGDRYNSPLHF
TGTGCCAGCAGTGGGGACAGGTATAATTCACCCCTCCACTTT
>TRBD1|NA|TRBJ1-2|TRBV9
CASSVVTGGSGYTF
TGTGCCAGCAGCGTAGTAACAGGGGGCTCTGGCTACACCTTC
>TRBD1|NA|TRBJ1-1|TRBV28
CASSWTGVMNTEAFF
TGTGCCAGCAGTTGGACAGGGGTCATGAACACTGAAGCTTTCTTT
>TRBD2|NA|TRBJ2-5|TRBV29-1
CSVEAASGRIEETQYF
TGCAGCGTTGAAGCGGCTAGCGGGAGAATCGAGGAGACCCAGTACTTC
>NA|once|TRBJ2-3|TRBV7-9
CASSHTGQTDTQYF
TGTGCCAGCAGCCACACAGGCCAAACAGATACGCAGTATTTT
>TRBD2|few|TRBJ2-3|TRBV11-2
CASRSGIGTDTQYF
TGTGCCAGCAGAAGCGGGATCGGCACAGATACGCAGTATTTT
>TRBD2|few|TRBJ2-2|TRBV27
CASSGRTSGGLTGELFF
TGTGCCAGCAGTGGTAGAACTAGCGGGGGGCTCACCGGGGAGCTGTTTTTT
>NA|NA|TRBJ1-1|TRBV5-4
CASSLRQAEAFF
TGTGCCAGCAGCTTGCGACAGGCTGAAGCTTTCTTT
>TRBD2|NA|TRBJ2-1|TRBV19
CASSKGLAGGSSYNEQFF
TGTGCCAGTAGTAAGGGACTAGCGGGGGGGAGCTCCTACAATGAGCAGTTCTTC
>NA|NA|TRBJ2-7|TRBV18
CASSPLQGLSYEQYF
TGTGCCAGCTCACCATTACAGGGCCTCTCCTACGAGCAGTACTTC